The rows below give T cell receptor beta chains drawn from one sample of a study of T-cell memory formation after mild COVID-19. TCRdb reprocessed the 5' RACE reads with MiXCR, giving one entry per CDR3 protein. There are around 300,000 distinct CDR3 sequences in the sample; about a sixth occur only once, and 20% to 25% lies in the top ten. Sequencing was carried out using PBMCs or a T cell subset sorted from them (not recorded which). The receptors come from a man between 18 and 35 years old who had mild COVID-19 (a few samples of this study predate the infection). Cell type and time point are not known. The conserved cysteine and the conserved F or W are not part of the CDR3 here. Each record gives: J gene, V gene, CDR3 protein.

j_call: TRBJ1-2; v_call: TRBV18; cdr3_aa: ASSPTGTGGSYGYT
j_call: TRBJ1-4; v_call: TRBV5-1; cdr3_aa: ASSQGDRGGEKLF
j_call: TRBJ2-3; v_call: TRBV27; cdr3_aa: ASSSTTPTDTQY
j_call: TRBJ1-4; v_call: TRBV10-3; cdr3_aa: AIRDPTTNEKLF
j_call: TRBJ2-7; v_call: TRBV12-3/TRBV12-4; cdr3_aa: ASSSLAGGAHEQY
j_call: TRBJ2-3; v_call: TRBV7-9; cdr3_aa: ASSLGTGRTDTQY
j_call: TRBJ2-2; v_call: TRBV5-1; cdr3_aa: ASSRGDPNTGELF
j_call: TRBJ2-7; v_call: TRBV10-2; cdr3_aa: ASSESQGLVGHEQY
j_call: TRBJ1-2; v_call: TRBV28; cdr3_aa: ASSLPPTADSRYGYT
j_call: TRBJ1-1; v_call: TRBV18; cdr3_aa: ASSPGDTEAF
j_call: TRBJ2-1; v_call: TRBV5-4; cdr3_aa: ASSVLLSSYNEQF
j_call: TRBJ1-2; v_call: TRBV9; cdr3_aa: ASSGGISFRYT
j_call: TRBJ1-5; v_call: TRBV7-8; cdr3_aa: ASSSGGRINQPQH
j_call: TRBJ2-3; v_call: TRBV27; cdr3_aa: ASISRGPVDTQY
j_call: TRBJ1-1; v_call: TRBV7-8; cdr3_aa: ASSLKLGGWTEAF
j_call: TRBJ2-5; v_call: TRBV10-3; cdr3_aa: ATGGARGETQY
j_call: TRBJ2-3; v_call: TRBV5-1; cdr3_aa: ASSLASTDTQY
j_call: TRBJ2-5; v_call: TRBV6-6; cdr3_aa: ASTSWETQY
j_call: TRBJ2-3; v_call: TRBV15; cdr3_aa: ATSREETADTQY
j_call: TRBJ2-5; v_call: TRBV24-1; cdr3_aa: ATSGAGEGETQY
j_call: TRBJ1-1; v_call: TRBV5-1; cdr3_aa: ASSSDRGARKRAEAF
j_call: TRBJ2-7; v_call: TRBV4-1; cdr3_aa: ASSQGPGDYEQY
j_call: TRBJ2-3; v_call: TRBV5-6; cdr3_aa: ASSLLGAVGTDTQY
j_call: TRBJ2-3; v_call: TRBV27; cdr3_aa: ASRWGGSSHTSTDTQY
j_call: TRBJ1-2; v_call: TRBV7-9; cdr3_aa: ASSLEHAVFT
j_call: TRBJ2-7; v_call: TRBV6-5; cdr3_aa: ASSYSAGLEQY
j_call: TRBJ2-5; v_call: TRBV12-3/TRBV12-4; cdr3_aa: ASSYLAGTPF
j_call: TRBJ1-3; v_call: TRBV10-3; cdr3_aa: ATLLGPYGNTIY
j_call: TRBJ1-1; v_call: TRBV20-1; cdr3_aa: SARRTPGQGYTEAF
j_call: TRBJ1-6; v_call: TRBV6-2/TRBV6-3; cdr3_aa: ASSYVLVSPLH
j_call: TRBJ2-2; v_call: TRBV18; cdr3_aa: ASSPPRGFANTGELF
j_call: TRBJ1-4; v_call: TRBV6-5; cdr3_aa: ASSAPGTGNEKLF
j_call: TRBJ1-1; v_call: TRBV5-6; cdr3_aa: ASSRGTGEAF
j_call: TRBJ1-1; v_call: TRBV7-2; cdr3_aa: ASSTWGFAF
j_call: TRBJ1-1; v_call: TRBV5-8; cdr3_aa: ASSLALALTEAF
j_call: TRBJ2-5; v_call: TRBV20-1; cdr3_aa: SANGQGGYSGQETQY
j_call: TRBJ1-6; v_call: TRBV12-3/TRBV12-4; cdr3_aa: ASSFKARNSPLH
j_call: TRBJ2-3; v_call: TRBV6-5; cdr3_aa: ASSYFGGLAGGEDTQY
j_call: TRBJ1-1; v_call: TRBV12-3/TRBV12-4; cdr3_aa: ASIRQGAETEAF
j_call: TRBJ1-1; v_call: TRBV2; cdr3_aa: ASSEMGVAEAF